The TCR beta chain described here comes from a study of T cells in Graves' hyperthyroidism and ophthalmopathy. Between the trimmed V and J ends, which lost 6 bases and 3 bases, there was a span of 24 bases. CDR1 is MNHNS and CDR2 is SASEGT in the germline V gene. The CDR3 loop spans 18 amino acids. This clonotype was picked up many times. The investigators amplified TCR beta CDR3 regions from RNA transcripts. The HTBI primer set drove a first-round RT-PCR of the TCR CDR3. Using its own MiXCR run on the multiplex PCR reads, TCRdb lists one record per CDR3 protein. The sample lists more than 300,000 distinct CDR3 sequences; about a sixth were seen once.

The material sequenced was blood. This sequence originates from a woman under 40 with Graves' hyperthyroidism that later progressed to Graves' ophthalmopathy. This chain uses TRBV6-1 with TRBJ1-5; D is perhaps TRBD1 (5 bases). The CDR3 loop reads CASSPRGQGIPLNQPQHF. In nucleotides, the CDR3 is TGTGCCAGCAGCCCCCGGGGCCAGGGCATCCCTCTCAATCAGCCCCAGCATTTT.